These 26 T cell receptor beta chains were sequenced from one sample in a study of cytomegalovirus exposure and HLA in healthy donors. 60 Vbeta and 13 Jbeta primers were used in PCR. Sequenced by immunoSEQ multiplex PCR; TCRdb stores in-frame clones only, minus some. The data hold about 82,000 clones, with 70% to 85% observed a single time. The specimen was PBMCs. These receptors all stem from a man under 40 in good health and CMV-seropositive.

This clone is a singleton in its sample. V usage is TRBV13 and J usage is TRBJ1-1, with TRBD1 identical over 7 bases. The CDR3 sequence is 14 residues long. The V segment lost 5 bases and the J segment 1 base; nucleotides outside the gene matches: 4. Germline assignment: CDR1 PRHDT and CDR2 FYEKMQ (reference sequence). CDR3: CASSERTGNTEAFF. The CDR3 region has the DNA TGTGCCAGCAGCGAAAGGACAGGGAACACTGAAGCTTTCTTT.

This sequence joins TRBV6-5 and TRBJ2-3, with TRBD2 identical over 7 bases. The J segment lost 2 bases and the V segment lost 3 bases, leaving 2 bases of the junction unmatched. Germline-derived CDR1 and CDR2 are MNHEY and SVGAGI. The CDR3 has 14 amino acids. As DNA, the CDR3 is TGTGCCAGCAGTTATCAGCGGGACACAGATACGCAGTATTTT. Its translation is CASSYQRDTDTQYF.

The chain couples TRBV27 to TRBJ1-1; D possibly corresponds to TRBD1 (5 bases). The germline V gene encodes CDR1 MNHEY and CDR2 SMNVEV (reference sequence). The CDR3 extends over 13 amino acids. V was clipped by 7 bases and J by 3 bases, with 12 bases between them. CDR3 DNA: TGTGCCAGCAAATTAGCGGGGGACACTGAAGCTTTCTTT. This translates into CASKLAGDTEAFF.

The chain employs TRBV10-3 and TRBJ1-5; D unresolved. Per germline, CDR1 ENHRY and CDR2 SYGVKD. V shed 10 bases and J shed 3 bases, with 10 bases lying between them. The CDR3 has 12 residues. CDR3 nucleotide sequence: TGTGCCAGCCGGGGAGACAATCAGCCCCAGCATTTT. The encoded protein is CASRGDNQPQHF.

V and J are TRBV7-8 and TRBJ2-1; tentatively, D is TRBD2 (5 bases). This CDR3 has 13 amino acids. Trimming took 0 bases from V and 7 from J, leaving 7 bases between them. Germline V gives CDR1 SGHVS, CDR2 FQNEAQ. The CDR3 DNA follows: TGTGCCAGCAGCTTAGCGCCGGGAAATGAGCAGTTCTTC. The encoded protein is CASSLAPGNEQFF.

In this sample, this clone turned up once. J is TRBJ1-3 and V is TRBV7-3, with D perhaps matching TRBD1 (6 bases). The CDR3 runs to 15 residues. Trimming pared 5 bases from V and 4 bases from J, leaving 15 bases between. Germline V gene data show CDR1 as SGHTA and CDR2 as FQGTGA. The CDR3 spells CASSLDSREGNTIYF. CDR3 DNA sequence: TGTGCCAGCAGCCTGGACAGCCGAGAAGGAAACACCATATATTTT.

The chain uses TRBV6-5 and TRBJ2-2; no firm D call. This CDR3 has 15 residues. Germline lookup yields CDR1 MNHEY and CDR2 SVGAGI. The V end lost 6 bases, the J end lost 6 bases, and 17 bases lay between the germline ends. This CDR3 is CASSYTDRNPGELFF. Here the CDR3 DNA reads TGTGCCAGCAGCTACACAGATAGAAACCCCGGGGAGCTGTTTTTT.

V gene TRBV2 combines with J gene TRBJ1-2; 9 nucleotides align to TRBD1. This CDR3 is built from 16 residues. Germline CDR1 reads SNHLY; CDR2 reads FYNNEI. Losses at the gene ends were 6 bases for V and 4 bases for J; bases not matched to a gene: 12. The DNA for the CDR3 is TGTGCCAGCAGGCGGGACAGGGAGGCCCGGTTCTATGGCTACACCTTC. It encodes CASRRDREARFYGYTF.

This clone appeared a few times. V and J are TRBV10-2 and TRBJ2-1, with 10 bases fitting TRBD2. This CDR3 spans 16 amino acids. From germline, CDR1 is WSHSY and CDR2 SAAADI. V dropped 2 bases and J dropped 6; count of bases not matched to a gene: 7. CDR3 amino acids: CASSETGLAGANEQFF. The CDR3 DNA is TGCGCCAGCAGTGAGACCGGGCTAGCGGGAGCCAATGAGCAGTTCTTC.

The chain carries TRBV7-3 and TRBJ2-7, with 8 positions matching TRBD1. From germline, CDR1 is SGHTA and CDR2 FQGTGA. The trim removed 4 bases at V and 5 bases at J, leaving 1 base unmatched. This CDR3 has 12 residues. The CDR3 nucleotides are TGTGCCAGCAGCTCGACAGGGGACGAGCAGTACTTC. The encoded protein is CASSSTGDEQYF.

This chain links TRBV18 with TRBJ1-1; 9 bases map to TRBD1. CDR1 and CDR2 from the germline V gene are KGHSH and LQKENI. The CDR3 spans 15 residues. Trimming took 1 base from V and 6 from J; bases not matched to a gene: 6. The CDR3 DNA reads as TGTGCCAGCTCACCACGAGAGACAGGGGGATCTGAAGCTTTCTTT. Its translation: CASSPRETGGSEAFF.

The V gene is TRBV7-2, the J gene TRBJ2-7; 10 bases line up with TRBD2. The germline gives CDR1 SGHTA, CDR2 FQGNSA. The CDR3 is made up of 19 amino acids. Trimming removed 5 bases from V and 7 bases from J; junction bases left unmatched: 23. The CDR3 DNA reads as TGTGCCAGCAGCCGACGGTCACCAGGACTAGCGGAGCTACCTCCGGAGCAGTACTTC. Its protein product is CASSRRSPGLAELPPEQYF.

CDR3 coding DNA: TGCGCCAGCAGCTTGGGGGGACTAGCGGGCTTATACGAGCAGTACTTC. It translates to CASSLGGLAGLYEQYF. The chain joins TRBV5-1 to TRBJ2-7, with 12 nucleotides matching TRBD2. V gave up 0 bases and J gave up 4 bases; unmatched junction bases: 5. CDR3 size: 16 residues. From germline, CDR1 is SGHRS and CDR2 YFSETQ.

The chain joins TRBV7-6 to TRBJ1-2; no reliable D call. V gave up 4 bases and J gave up 8 bases, with 11 bases separating them. From germline, CDR1 is SGHVS and CDR2 FNYEAQ. CDR3 length equals 12 residues. The CDR3 DNA reads TGTGCCAGCAGCTCCGTCCGAGGGGGCTACACCTTC. Translation: CASSSVRGGYTF. The whole variable domain, remainder taken from reference TRBV7-6 and TRBJ1-2, is GAGVSQSPRYKVTKRGQDVALRCDPISGHVSLYWYRQALGQGPEFLTYFNYEAQQDKSGLPNDRFSAERPEGSISTLTIQRTEQRDSAMYRCASSSVRGGYTFGSGTRLTVV.

J is TRBJ1-5 and V is TRBV6-1; TRBD1 matches at 7 bases. The ends lost 4 bases at V and 6 bases at J; junction bases unmatched: 6. The CDR3 consists of 14 residues. Germline CDR1 MNHNS, CDR2 SASEGT. CDR3 sequence: CASSGQGTTQPQHF. Written as DNA, the CDR3 is TGTGCCAGCAGTGGACAGGGAACGACTCAGCCCCAGCATTTT.

The gene calls are TRBV27 and TRBJ2-7; 8 nucleotides match TRBD1. Germline V lookup: CDR1 MNHEY, CDR2 SMNVEV (reference sequence). The CDR3 totals 15 residues. After removal of 5 bases from V and 0 bases from J, the junction contained 6 bases not matched to a gene. The CDR3 here is CASSRTGQGSYEQYF. In DNA form, the CDR3 reads TGTGCCAGCAGTAGGACAGGACAGGGCTCCTACGAGCAGTACTTC.

This clone was observed a handful of times. The gene calls are TRBV7-8 and TRBJ1-2, with D perhaps matching TRBD1 (6 bases). V lost 5 bases and J lost 7, with 14 bases in between. This CDR3 comprises 13 residues. Germline CDR1 reads SGHVS; CDR2 reads FQNEAQ. In DNA, the CDR3 is TGTGCCAGCAGCCCTTCAGGACAGTTTGGCTACACCTTC. It is translated as CASSPSGQFGYTF.

The chain links TRBV5-1 to TRBJ1-4; no reliable D call. Germline loops: CDR1 SGHRS, CDR2 YFSETQ. With 0 bases removed from V and 5 bases from J, the gap between germline ends came to 5 bases. The CDR3 consists of 13 residues. CDR3 amino acids: CASSLDRNEKLFF. The DNA of the CDR3 is TGCGCCAGCAGCTTGGACCGGAATGAAAAACTGTTTTTT.

The gene calls are TRBV30 and TRBJ1-2; the D gene is possibly TRBD1 (5 bases). The V gene lost 0 bases and the J gene lost 9 bases, with 17 bases spanning the gap. Germline values: CDR1 GTSNPN, CDR2 SVGIG (reference sequence). The CDR3 is made up of 14 amino acids. The CDR3: CAWSVTGRGVSYTF. CDR3 bases: TGTGCCTGGAGTGTTACAGGTCGTGGAGTGAGCTACACCTTC. The variable domain in full, completed from reference TRBV30 and TRBJ1-2, reads SQTIHQWPATLVQPVGSPLSLECTVEGTSNPNLYWYRQAAGRGLQLLFYSVGIGQISSEVPQNLSASRPQDRQFILSSKKLLLSDSGFYLCAWSVTGRGVSYTFGSGTRLTVV.

V and J are TRBV29-1 and TRBJ2-7; D may be TRBD2 (5 bases). CDR3 length equals 11 residues. CDR1 SQVTM and CDR2 ANQGSEA come from the germline V gene. The V gene lost 8 bases and the J gene lost 5 bases, with 13 bases spanning the gap. CDR3 bases: TGCAGCACCCGAATTAGCGACGAGCAGTACTTC. Translating it yields CSTRISDEQYF.

V usage is TRBV6-5 and J usage is TRBJ1-1; no firm D call. The germline CDR1 and CDR2 sequences are MNHEY and SVGAGI. Trimming stripped 7 bases from V and 1 base from J, with 10 bases between. The CDR3 extends over 13 amino acids. CDR3 sequence reads: CASTLSGNTEAFF. The DNA for the CDR3 is TGTGCCAGCACCCTATCAGGGAACACTGAAGCTTTCTTT.

This chain uses TRBV28 with TRBJ2-7; possibly TRBD2 for D (5 bases). CDR1 is MDHEN and CDR2 is SYDVKM in the germline V gene. Trimming shortened V by 10 bases and J by 0 bases, and 7 bases separated the two germline ends. The CDR3 extends over 11 amino acids. The CDR3 protein is CATRGSYEQYF. The CDR3 DNA reads TGTGCCACCCGGGGCTCCTACGAGCAGTACTTC.

This chain joins TRBV6-1 and TRBJ1-1; 7 positions match TRBD1. This CDR3 spans 14 amino acids. V shed 5 bases and J 4 bases; nucleotides not matched to a gene: 7. Germline values: CDR1 MNHNS, CDR2 SASEGT. CDR3 loop: CASSIDRAFTEAFF. CDR3 DNA: TGTGCCAGCAGTATTGACAGGGCTTTCACTGAAGCTTTCTTT.

This clone was counted a few times. The rearrangement uses TRBV5-6 and TRBJ1-5; D possibly corresponds to TRBD1 (5 bases). Trimming cost V 3 bases and J 1 base, with 8 bases left between them. Germline V gene data show CDR1 as SGHDT and CDR2 as YYEEEE. This CDR3 contains 14 residues. Written as DNA, the CDR3 is TGTGCCAGCAGCTCGGGGGGAAGCAATCAGCCCCAGCATTTT. Its translation: CASSSGGSNQPQHF.

The chain carries TRBV5-6 and TRBJ2-1; D not certain. The ends were cut back, 6 bases at V and 0 bases at J, with 7 bases in the middle. Per the germline V gene, CDR1 is SGHDT and CDR2 is YYEEEE. This CDR3 region has 13 residues. In DNA form, the CDR3 reads TGTGCCAGCAAGTGGAGCTCCTACAATGAGCAGTTCTTC. Its protein is CASKWSSYNEQFF.

The rearrangement joins TRBV7-7 to TRBJ2-5; perhaps TRBD2 as D (6 bases). This CDR3 has 14 residues. V shed 5 bases and J shed 1 base, with 11 bases lying between them. Per the germline V gene, CDR1 is SSHAT and CDR2 is FNYEAQ (reference sequence). CDR3 residues: CASSPDSGQETQYF. Here the CDR3 DNA reads TGTGCCAGCAGCCCCGATAGCGGCCAAGAGACCCAGTACTTC.